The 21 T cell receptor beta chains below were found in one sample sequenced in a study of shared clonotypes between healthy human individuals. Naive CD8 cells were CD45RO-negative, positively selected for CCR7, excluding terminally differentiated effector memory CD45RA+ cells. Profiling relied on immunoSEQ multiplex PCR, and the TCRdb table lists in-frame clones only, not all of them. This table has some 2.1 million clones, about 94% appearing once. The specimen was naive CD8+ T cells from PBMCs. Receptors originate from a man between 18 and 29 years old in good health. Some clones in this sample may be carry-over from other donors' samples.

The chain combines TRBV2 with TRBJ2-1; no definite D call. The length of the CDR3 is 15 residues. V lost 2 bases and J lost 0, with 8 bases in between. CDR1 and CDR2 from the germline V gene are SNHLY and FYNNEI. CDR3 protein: CASSERPSSYNEQFF. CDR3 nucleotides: TGTGCCAGCAGTGAACGGCCGTCCTCCTACAATGAGCAGTTCTTC.

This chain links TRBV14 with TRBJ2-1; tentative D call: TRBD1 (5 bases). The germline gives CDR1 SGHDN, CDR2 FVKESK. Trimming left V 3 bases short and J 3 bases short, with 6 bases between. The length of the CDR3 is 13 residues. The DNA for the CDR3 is TGTGCCAGCAGCCACACAGGCTACAATGAGCAGTTCTTC. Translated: CASSHTGYNEQFF.

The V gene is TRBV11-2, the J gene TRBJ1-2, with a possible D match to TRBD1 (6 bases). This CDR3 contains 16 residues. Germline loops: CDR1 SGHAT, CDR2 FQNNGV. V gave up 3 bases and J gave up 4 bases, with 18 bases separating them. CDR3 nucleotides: TGTGCCAGCAGCTTGGGGCCCCGGGCAGGGGCCTATGGCTACACCTTC. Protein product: CASSLGPRAGAYGYTF.

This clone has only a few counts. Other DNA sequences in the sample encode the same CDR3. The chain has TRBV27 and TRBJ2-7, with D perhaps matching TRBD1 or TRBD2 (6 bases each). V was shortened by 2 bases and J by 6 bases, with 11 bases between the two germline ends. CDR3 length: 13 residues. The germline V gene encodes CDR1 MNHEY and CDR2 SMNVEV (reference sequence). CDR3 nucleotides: TGTGCCAGCAGTTTAGACCGGGGGCTCGAGCAGTACTTC. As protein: CASSLDRGLEQYF.

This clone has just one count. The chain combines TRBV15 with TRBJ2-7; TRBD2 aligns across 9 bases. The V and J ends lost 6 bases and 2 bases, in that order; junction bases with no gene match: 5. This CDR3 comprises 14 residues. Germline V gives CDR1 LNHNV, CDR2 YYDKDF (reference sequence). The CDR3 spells CATSPAGGAYEQYF. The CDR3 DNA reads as TGTGCCACCAGTCCAGCGGGAGGAGCCTACGAGCAGTACTTC.

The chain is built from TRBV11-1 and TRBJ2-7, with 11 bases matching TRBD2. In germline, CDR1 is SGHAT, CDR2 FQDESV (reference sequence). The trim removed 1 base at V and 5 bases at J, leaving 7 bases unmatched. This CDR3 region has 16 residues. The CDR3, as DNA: TGTGCCAGCAGCTTAGATAGCGGGAGGGCGACGAACGAGCAGTACTTC. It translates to CASSLDSGRATNEQYF.

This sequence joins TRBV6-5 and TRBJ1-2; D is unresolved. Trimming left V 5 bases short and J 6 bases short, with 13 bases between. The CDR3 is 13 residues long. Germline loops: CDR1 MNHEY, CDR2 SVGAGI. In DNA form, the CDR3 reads TGTGCCAGCAGTCTCGGGAAGAGAAATGGCTACACCTTC. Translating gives CASSLGKRNGYTF.

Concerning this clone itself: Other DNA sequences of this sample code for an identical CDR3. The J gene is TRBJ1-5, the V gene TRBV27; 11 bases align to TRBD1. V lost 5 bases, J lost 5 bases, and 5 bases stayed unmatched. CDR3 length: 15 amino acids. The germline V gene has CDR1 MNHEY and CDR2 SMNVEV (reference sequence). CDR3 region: CASSPGTGGYQPQHF. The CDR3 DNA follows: TGTGCCAGCAGTCCCGGGACAGGGGGTTATCAGCCCCAGCATTTT.

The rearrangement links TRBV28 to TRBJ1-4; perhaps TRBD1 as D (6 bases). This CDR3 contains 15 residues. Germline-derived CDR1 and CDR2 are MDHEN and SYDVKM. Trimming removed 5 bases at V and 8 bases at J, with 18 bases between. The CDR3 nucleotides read TGTGCCAGCAGTCTCCAACAGGGTGCTCGCGAAAAACTGTTTTTT. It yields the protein CASSLQQGAREKLFF.

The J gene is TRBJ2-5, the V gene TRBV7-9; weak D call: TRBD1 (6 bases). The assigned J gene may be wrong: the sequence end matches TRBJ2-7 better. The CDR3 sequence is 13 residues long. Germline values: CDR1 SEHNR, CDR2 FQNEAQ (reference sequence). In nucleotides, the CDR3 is TGTGCCAGCAGCCCGGACAGTAACTACGAGCAGTACTTC. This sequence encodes CASSPDSNYEQYF.

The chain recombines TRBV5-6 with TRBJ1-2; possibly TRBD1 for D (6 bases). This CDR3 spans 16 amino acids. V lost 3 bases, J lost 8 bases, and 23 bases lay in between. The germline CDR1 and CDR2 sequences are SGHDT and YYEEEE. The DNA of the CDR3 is TGTGCCAGCAGCTACCAACAGTTGGGGGCGTTAGCGGGCTACACCTTC. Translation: CASSYQQLGALAGYTF.

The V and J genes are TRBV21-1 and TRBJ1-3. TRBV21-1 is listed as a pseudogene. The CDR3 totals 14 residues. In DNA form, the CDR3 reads TGTGCCAGCAGCAAACGGGGGTGGTGGGGCACCATATATTTT. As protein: CASSKRGWWGTIYF.

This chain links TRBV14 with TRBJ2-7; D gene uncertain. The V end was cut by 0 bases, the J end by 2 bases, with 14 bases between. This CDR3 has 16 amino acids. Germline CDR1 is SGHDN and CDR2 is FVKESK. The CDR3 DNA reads TGTGCCAGCAGCCAAGAGGTGCAGGCTCCACCCTACGAGCAGTACTTC. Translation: CASSQEVQAPPYEQYF.

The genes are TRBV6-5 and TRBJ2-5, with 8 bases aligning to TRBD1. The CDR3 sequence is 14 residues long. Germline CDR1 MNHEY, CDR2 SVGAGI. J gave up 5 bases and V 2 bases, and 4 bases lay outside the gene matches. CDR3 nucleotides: TGTGCCAGCAGTTACACAGGGGGTCGGGAGACCCAGTACTTC. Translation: CASSYTGGRETQYF.

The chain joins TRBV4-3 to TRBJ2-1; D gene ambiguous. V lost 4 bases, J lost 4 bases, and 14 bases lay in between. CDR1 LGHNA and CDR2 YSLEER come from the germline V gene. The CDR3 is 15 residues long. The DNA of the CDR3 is TGCGCCAGCAGCCCAGGAAGGACGGATTACAATGAGCAGTTCTTC. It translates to CASSPGRTDYNEQFF.

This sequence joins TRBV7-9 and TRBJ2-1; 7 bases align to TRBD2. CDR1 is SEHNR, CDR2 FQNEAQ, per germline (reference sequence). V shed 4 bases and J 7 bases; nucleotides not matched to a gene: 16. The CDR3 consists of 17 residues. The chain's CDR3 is CASSSHEGREPRNEQFF. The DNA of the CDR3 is TGTGCCAGCAGCTCACATGAGGGGAGGGAGCCCAGGAATGAGCAGTTCTTC.

CDR3 region: CASSSRTSADTQYF. The DNA of the CDR3 is TGTGCCAGCAGTTCCAGGACTAGCGCAGATACGCAGTATTTT. J is TRBJ2-3 and V is TRBV27, with 9 bases that match TRBD2. The J segment lost 4 bases and the V segment lost 4 bases, leaving 3 bases of the junction unmatched. The CDR3 covers 14 residues. The germline V gene encodes CDR1 MNHEY and CDR2 SMNVEV (reference sequence).

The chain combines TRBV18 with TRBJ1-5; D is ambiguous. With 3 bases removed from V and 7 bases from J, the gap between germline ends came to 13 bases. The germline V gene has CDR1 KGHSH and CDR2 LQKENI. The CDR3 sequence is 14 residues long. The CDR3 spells CASSPPTGGQPQHF. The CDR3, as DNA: TGTGCCAGCTCACCTCCAACCGGTGGGCAGCCCCAGCATTTT.

This chain's CDR3 is CASSLGSGSADTQYF. CDR3 DNA sequence: TGTGCCAGCAGCTTGGGTAGCGGGAGCGCAGATACGCAGTATTTT. The chain carries TRBV5-6 and TRBJ2-3; TRBD2 agrees at 9 bases. The trim removed 0 bases at V and 4 bases at J, leaving 3 bases unmatched. The CDR3 is made up of 15 amino acids. The germline gives CDR1 SGHDT, CDR2 YYEEEE. Drawing the rest from reference TRBV5-6 and TRBJ2-3, the complete variable domain is DAGVTQSPTHLIKTRGQQVTLRCSPKSGHDTVSWYQQALGQGPQFIFQYYEEEERQRGNFPDRFSGHQFPNYSSELNVNALLLGDSALYLCASSLGSGSADTQYFGPGTRLTVL.

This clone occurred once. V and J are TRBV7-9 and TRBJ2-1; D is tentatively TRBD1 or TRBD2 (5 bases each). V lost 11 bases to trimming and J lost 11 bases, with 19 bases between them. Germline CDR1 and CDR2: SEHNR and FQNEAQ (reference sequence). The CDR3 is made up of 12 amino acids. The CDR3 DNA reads TGTGCCGTATTTGGGGACCCCCTCAAGCAGTTCTTC. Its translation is CAVFGDPLKQFF. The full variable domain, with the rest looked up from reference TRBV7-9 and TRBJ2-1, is DTGVSQNPRHKITKRGQNVTFRCDPISEHNRLYWYRQTLGQGPEFLTYFQNEAQLEKSRLLSDRFSAERPKGSFSTLEIQRTEQGDSAMYLCAVFGDPLKQFFGPGTRLTVL.

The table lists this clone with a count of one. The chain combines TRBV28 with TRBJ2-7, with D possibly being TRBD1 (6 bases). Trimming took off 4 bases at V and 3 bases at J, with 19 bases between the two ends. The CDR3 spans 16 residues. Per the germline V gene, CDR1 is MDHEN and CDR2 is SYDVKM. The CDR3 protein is CASSSVDSQMFYEQYF. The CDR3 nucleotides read TGTGCCAGCAGTTCAGTGGACAGTCAGATGTTCTACGAGCAGTACTTC.